This T cell receptor beta chain was identified in a study of cytomegalovirus exposure and HLA in healthy donors. Study as a whole: As an earlier analysis found, about 200 million T cells yielded fewer than 130 million unique TCR beta sequences. Of the donors genotyped, some 400 in all, less than 90% fell in the Caucasian-associated ancestry cluster.

These donors counted as nominally healthy when sampled, but unrecorded immune exposures were likely. Primers: 60 Vbeta forward and 13 Jbeta reverse. Assay used: immunoSEQ multiplex PCR; TCRdb lists only in-frame clones, some missing. The table lists some 130,000 clones, about 71% of them singletons. Germline CDR1 is SNHLY and CDR2 is FYNNEI. This CDR3 has 14 residues. V was shortened by 1 base and J by 3 bases, with 10 bases between the two germline ends. General study points: Analysis performed later found about 17,000 TCR beta sequences associated with HLA alleles at 0.05 false discovery rate.

Turning to this clone: The antigen is unknown.

The chain has TRBV2 and TRBJ2-7; perhaps TRBD1 as D (5 bases). This TCR was recovered from a woman aged 55-69 years in good health and CMV-seropositive. The sample comprised PBMCs. In nucleotides, the CDR3 is TGTGCCAGCAGTGAAGGCTCAGGGCTCTACGAGCAGTACTTC. This encodes CASSEGSGLYEQYF.